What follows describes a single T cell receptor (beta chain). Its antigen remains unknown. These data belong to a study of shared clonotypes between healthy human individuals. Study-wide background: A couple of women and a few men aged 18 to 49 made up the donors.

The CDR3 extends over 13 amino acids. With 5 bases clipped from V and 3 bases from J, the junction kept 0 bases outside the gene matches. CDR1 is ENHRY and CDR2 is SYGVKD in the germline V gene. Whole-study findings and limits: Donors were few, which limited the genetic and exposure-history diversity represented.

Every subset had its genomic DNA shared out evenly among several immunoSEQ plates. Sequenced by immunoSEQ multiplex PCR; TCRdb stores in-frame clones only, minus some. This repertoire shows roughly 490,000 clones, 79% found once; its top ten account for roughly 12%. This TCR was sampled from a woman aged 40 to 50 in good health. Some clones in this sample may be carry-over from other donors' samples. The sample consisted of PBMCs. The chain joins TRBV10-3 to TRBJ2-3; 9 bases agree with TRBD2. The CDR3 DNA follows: TGTGCCATCAGTCTAGCGGGGACAGATACGCAGTATTTT. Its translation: CAISLAGTDTQYF.